Listed here is a single T cell receptor (beta chain). Its target is unknown. TCRdb's table, derived via immunoSEQ multiplex PCR, lists solely in-frame clones and lacks some. The sample gives about 72,000 clones, around 85% of which show up once; 3.5% is in the top ten. The sample belongs to a study of early stage breast cancer tumors. Study-level background: ER+/PR+/HER2- status applied to about 75% of the 16 invasive breast tumors. Study conclusions and caveats: Enriched TCRB sequences shared across patients were mostly commonly generated sequences.

Trimming pared 3 bases from V and 2 bases from J, leaving 17 bases between. CDR1 is MNHNS, CDR2 SASEGT, per germline. This CDR3 has 16 residues. This sequence joins TRBV6-1 and TRBJ2-7; possible D gene TRBD1, 6 bases. Sample: blood. This TCR derives from a person aged 55 to 69 with breast cancer. This CDR3 is CASSETPGAYPYEQYF. CDR3 DNA sequence: TGTGCCAGCAGTGAGACCCCAGGGGCCTACCCCTACGAGCAGTACTTC.